This is a list of T cell receptor beta chains from one sample in a study of T cells after posttransplantation cyclophosphamide. Method: immunoSEQ multiplex PCR; TCRdb's copy keeps in-frame clones and lacks some. The data contain some 12,000 clones, roughly 96% of them singletons. The sample was naive CD8+ T cells sorted from PBMCs. Receptor source: a man aged 25 to 40 in good health and a related stem cell transplant donor. The CDR3 runs from the conserved cysteine through the conserved F or W. The order of the fields is D gene, J gene, V gene, clone size, CDR3 protein, CDR3 DNA. A D gene is named only where the DNA matches it firmly. The size entry is marked missing in some rows and otherwise reads once, few, many or a size class.

D: .
J: TRBJ2-7
V: TRBV11-2
size: .
CDR3: CASSQTGSYEQYF
DNA: TGTGCCAGCAGCCAGACTGGGTCCTACGAGCAGTACTTC

D: TRBD1
J: TRBJ1-5
V: TRBV11-2
size: .
CDR3: CASSSTQAGQGNQPQHF
DNA: TGTGCCAGCAGCTCGACCCAGGCGGGACAGGGTAATCAGCCCCAGCATTTT

D: TRBD1
J: TRBJ2-1
V: TRBV10-1
size: .
CDR3: CASSELQGATPHNEQFF
DNA: TGCGCCAGCAGTGAGTTGCAGGGGGCTACCCCTCACAATGAGCAGTTCTTC

D: TRBD1
J: TRBJ2-2
V: TRBV6-5
size: .
CDR3: CASSKTGYTGELFF
DNA: TGTGCCAGCAGTAAGACAGGGTACACCGGGGAGCTGTTTTTT

D: .
J: TRBJ2-1
V: TRBV11-3
size: .
CDR3: CASSSRDHDYNEQFF
DNA: TGTGCCAGCAGCTCGCGGGACCATGACTACAATGAGCAGTTCTTC

D: TRBD1
J: TRBJ2-3
V: TRBV29-1
size: .
CDR3: CSVEKASVGDRVGDTQYF
DNA: TGCAGCGTTGAAAAAGCCTCGGTGGGGGACAGGGTGGGAGATACGCAGTATTTT

D: .
J: TRBJ1-3
V: TRBV6-4
size: .
CDR3: CANPKQGRGNTIYF
DNA: TGTGCCAACCCTAAACAGGGTAGGGGAAACACCATATATTTT

D: .
J: TRBJ2-5
V: TRBV6-5
size: .
CDR3: CASTPAAGQETQYF
DNA: TGTGCCAGCACTCCAGCGGCGGGCCAAGAGACCCAGTACTTC

D: .
J: TRBJ1-1
V: TRBV11-3
size: .
CDR3: CASSGTLNTEAFF
DNA: TGTGCCAGCAGCGGGACATTGAACACTGAAGCTTTCTTT

D: .
J: TRBJ2-7
V: TRBV10-3
size: .
CDR3: CAISASSYEQYF
DNA: TGTGCCATCAGTGCCAGTTCCTACGAGCAGTACTTC

D: TRBD1
J: TRBJ2-3
V: TRBV7-3
size: .
CDR3: CASSLGQGSTDTQYF
DNA: TGTGCCAGCAGCTTAGGACAGGGGAGCACAGATACGCAGTATTTT

D: .
J: TRBJ2-7
V: TRBV28
size: .
CDR3: CASSLAPQGVSYEQYF
DNA: TGTGCCAGCAGTTTGGCCCCACAGGGTGTGTCCTACGAGCAGTACTTC

D: .
J: TRBJ2-5
V: TRBV19
size: .
CDR3: CASSADRKQETQYF
DNA: TGTGCCAGTAGTGCCGACAGAAAACAAGAGACCCAGTACTTC

D: TRBD1
J: TRBJ1-1
V: TRBV7-8
size: .
CDR3: CASSLGVQAGGKNTEAFF
DNA: TGTGCCAGCAGCTTAGGGGTGCAGGCAGGGGGCAAGAACACTGAAGCTTTCTTT

D: TRBD2
J: TRBJ2-3
V: TRBV7-6
size: once
CDR3: CASGELATLTDTQYF
DNA: TGTGCCAGCGGGGAACTAGCGACCCTCACAGATACGCAGTATTTT

D: .
J: TRBJ2-7
V: TRBV19
size: once
CDR3: CASAGKGGEQYF
DNA: TGTGCCAGCGCGGGAAAGGGAGGCGAGCAGTACTTC

D: TRBD1
J: TRBJ1-5
V: TRBV7-9
size: .
CDR3: CASTSWTGGSNQPQHF
DNA: TGTGCCAGCACCTCATGGACAGGGGGAAGCAATCAGCCCCAGCATTTT

D: .
J: TRBJ1-1
V: TRBV5-1
size: .
CDR3: CASSLPSDMNTEAFF
DNA: TGCGCCAGCAGTTTACCGTCGGACATGAACACTGAAGCTTTCTTT

D: TRBD2
J: TRBJ2-1
V: TRBV2
size: .
CDR3: CAIYGGGNEQFF
DNA: TGTGCCATCTACGGGGGGGGCAATGAGCAGTTCTTC

D: .
J: TRBJ2-1
V: TRBV21-1
size: .
CDR3: CASSKKKPPSYNEQFF
DNA: TGTGCCAGCAGCAAAAAAAAACCGCCCAGTTACAATGAGCAGTTCTTC

D: .
J: TRBJ2-1
V: TRBV4-3
size: .
CDR3: CASSQDRGGSYNEQFF
DNA: TGCGCCAGCAGCCAAGATCGAGGGGGTTCTTACAATGAGCAGTTCTTC

D: TRBD1
J: TRBJ1-6
V: TRBV7-2
size: .
CDR3: CASSLKDRGNSPLHF
DNA: TGTGCCAGCAGCTTAAAGGACAGGGGGAATTCACCCCTCCACTTT

D: TRBD2
J: TRBJ2-1
V: TRBV5-1
size: .
CDR3: CASSKIAGDNEQFF
DNA: TGCGCCAGCAGTAAGATAGCGGGGGACAATGAGCAGTTCTTC

D: .
J: TRBJ2-7
V: TRBV4-3
size: .
CDR3: CASSQTPGGNYEQYF
DNA: TGCGCCAGCAGCCAAACCCCCGGGGGTAACTACGAGCAGTACTTC

D: TRBD1
J: TRBJ1-1
V: TRBV7-9
size: once
CDR3: CASSPDRGVRDTEAFF
DNA: TGTGCCAGCAGCCCGGACAGGGGGGTACGGGACACTGAAGCTTTCTTT

D: TRBD1
J: TRBJ2-7
V: TRBV10-3
size: once
CDR3: CAISESGQGYEQYF
DNA: TGTGCCATCAGTGAGTCGGGACAGGGTTACGAGCAGTACTTC

D: .
J: TRBJ2-3
V: TRBV7-9
size: .
CDR3: CASSLGRESGWGERDMQYF
DNA: TGTGCCAGCAGCTTGGGTCGGGAATCCGGATGGGGGGAGAGAGATATGCAGTATTTT

D: TRBD1
J: TRBJ2-7
V: TRBV19
size: .
CDR3: CASSPGTGGGYEQYF
DNA: TGTGCCAGTAGTCCCGGGACAGGGGGTGGCTACGAGCAGTACTTC

D: .
J: TRBJ2-2
V: TRBV4-1
size: .
CDR3: CASSQERGSYTGELFF
DNA: TGCGCCAGCAGCCAAGAACGAGGGAGCTACACCGGGGAGCTGTTTTTT